This entry is about one TCR beta chain. Its antigen remains unidentified. This sample is drawn from a study of cytomegalovirus exposure and HLA in healthy donors. The donors were members of the validation cohort, which comprised 100 to 150 subjects and was separate from the first cohort of some 680 subjects. V lost 3 bases, J lost 6 bases, and 11 bases stayed unmatched. Germline CDR1 reads SGHNT; CDR2 reads YYREEE (reference sequence). CDR3 length: 15 amino acids. Assay: immunoSEQ multiplex PCR; the TCRdb copy retains only in-frame clones and omits some. The repertoire holds approximately 280,000 clones, with approximately 88% as singletons. Study findings and constraints: Reported performance of the classifier showed diagnosis of cytomegalovirus status with high specificity and sensitivity.

The chain joins TRBV5-4 to TRBJ2-7; 8 bases are a match to TRBD1. The receptor was derived from a young woman in good health and CMV-seronegative. Specimen: PBMCs. In DNA form, the CDR3 reads TGTGCCAGCAGCTGGACAGGGCTGGGAACTTCCGAGCAGTACTTC. Residues: CASSWTGLGTSEQYF.